Listed below are T cell receptor beta chains from one sample, sequenced in a study of T cell responses to AZD1222 COVID-19 vaccine. Sequencing used immunoSEQ multiplex PCR; TCRdb keeps in-frame clones, though not all of them. Altogether about 54,000 clones are present, around 90% being singletons, with the ten largest covering about 2%. Specimen: peripheral blood, collected on day 0 of AZD1222 vaccination. These receptor sequences come from an adult in good health. CDR3s include the opening cysteine and the closing phenylalanine or tryptophan. D genes are given only for firm matches. Clone size appears in some rows only: once, few, many, or a class for an expanded clone.

abundance: NA
d_gene: TRBD1
j_gene: TRBJ2-7
v_gene: TRBV18
CDR3nt: TGTGCCAGCTCACCACCGGGACAGGGCACCTACGAGCAGTACTTC
CDR3aa: CASSPPGQGTYEQYF

abundance: NA
d_gene: NA
j_gene: TRBJ1-1
v_gene: TRBV30
CDR3nt: TGTGCCTGGAGTGTACGTGGGGGCCGGGGGTTGAACACTGAAGCTTTCTTT
CDR3aa: CAWSVRGGRGLNTEAFF

abundance: NA
d_gene: NA
j_gene: TRBJ2-5
v_gene: TRBV5-1
CDR3nt: TGCGCCAGCAGCGCCGCTAGCGTCCAAGAGACCCAGTACTTC
CDR3aa: CASSAASVQETQYF

abundance: NA
d_gene: NA
j_gene: TRBJ1-5
v_gene: TRBV28
CDR3nt: TGTGCCAGCAGTTTAGGGGGAGTTCAGCCCCAGCATTTT
CDR3aa: CASSLGGVQPQHF

abundance: NA
d_gene: NA
j_gene: TRBJ1-2
v_gene: TRBV14
CDR3nt: TGTGCCAGCAGCCAATTTACTGAAATCTATGGCTACACCTTC
CDR3aa: CASSQFTEIYGYTF

abundance: few
d_gene: TRBD2
j_gene: TRBJ2-5
v_gene: TRBV2
CDR3nt: TGTGCCAGCAGTGCAGTTAGCGGGCAAGAGACCCAGTACTTC
CDR3aa: CASSAVSGQETQYF

abundance: once
d_gene: TRBD1
j_gene: TRBJ1-2
v_gene: TRBV10-3
CDR3nt: TGTGCCATCAGTTTCGGGACAGGCGCCTATGGCTACACCTTC
CDR3aa: CAISFGTGAYGYTF

abundance: NA
d_gene: NA
j_gene: TRBJ2-2
v_gene: TRBV28
CDR3nt: TGTGCCAGCAGCCGAAGCCTGGGGCAGACCACCGGGGAGCTGTTTTTT
CDR3aa: CASSRSLGQTTGELFF

abundance: NA
d_gene: TRBD1
j_gene: TRBJ2-7
v_gene: TRBV6-5
CDR3nt: TGTGCCAGCGCACGGACAGGGGAGTTGGGCGAGCAGTACTTC
CDR3aa: CASARTGELGEQYF

abundance: NA
d_gene: NA
j_gene: TRBJ1-2
v_gene: TRBV28
CDR3nt: TGTGCCAGCGGCGCCGGCAGAGGCTACACCTTC
CDR3aa: CASGAGRGYTF